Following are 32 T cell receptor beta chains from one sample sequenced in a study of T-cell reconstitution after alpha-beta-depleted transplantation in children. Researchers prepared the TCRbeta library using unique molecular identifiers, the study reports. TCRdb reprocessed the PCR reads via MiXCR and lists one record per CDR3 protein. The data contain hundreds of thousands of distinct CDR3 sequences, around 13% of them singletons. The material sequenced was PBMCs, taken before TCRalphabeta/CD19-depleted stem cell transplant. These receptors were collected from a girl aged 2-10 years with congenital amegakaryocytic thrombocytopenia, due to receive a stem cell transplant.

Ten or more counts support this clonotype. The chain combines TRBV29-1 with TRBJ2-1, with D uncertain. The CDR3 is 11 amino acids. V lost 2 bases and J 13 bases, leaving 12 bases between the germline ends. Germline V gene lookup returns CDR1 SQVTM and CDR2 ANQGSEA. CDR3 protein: CSVEPEGKQFF. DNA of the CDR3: TGCAGCGTTGAACCGGAAGGTAAACAGTTCTTC.

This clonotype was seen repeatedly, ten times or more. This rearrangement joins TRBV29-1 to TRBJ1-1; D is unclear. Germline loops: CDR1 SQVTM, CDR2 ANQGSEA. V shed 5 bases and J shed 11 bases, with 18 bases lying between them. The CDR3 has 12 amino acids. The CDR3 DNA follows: TGCAGCGTTAGGCCTAATAGTTATGTGGCTTTCTTT. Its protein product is CSVRPNSYVAFF.

The DNA of the CDR3 is TGCGCCAGCAGCTTGATTTCGCCTAGCGGGAGCACAGATACGCAGTATTTT. This encodes CASSLISPSGSTDTQYF. The rearrangement uses TRBV5-1 and TRBJ2-3, with 8 nucleotides matching TRBD2. V lost 1 base and J lost 0; bases outside the gene matches: 7. The CDR3 spans 17 residues. The germline V gene has CDR1 SGHRS and CDR2 YFSETQ.

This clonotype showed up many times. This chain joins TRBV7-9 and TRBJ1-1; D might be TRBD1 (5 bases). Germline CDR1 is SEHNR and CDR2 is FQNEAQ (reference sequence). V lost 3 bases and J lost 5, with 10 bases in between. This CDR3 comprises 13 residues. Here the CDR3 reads CASSFQPGTEAFF. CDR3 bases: TGTGCCAGCAGCTTCCAACCAGGGACTGAAGCTTTCTTT.

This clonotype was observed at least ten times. CDR3 nucleotides: TGTGCCAGCAGCTTGGGTAGCGGACACTCCTACAATGAGCAGTTCTTC. Amino acids: CASSLGSGHSYNEQFF. V usage is TRBV7-9 and J usage is TRBJ2-1; D might be TRBD2 (6 bases). Germline CDR1 and CDR2: SEHNR and FQNEAQ (reference sequence). V was pared by 3 bases and J by 0 bases, with 12 bases between. The CDR3 runs to 16 residues. Looking up the rest from reference TRBV7-9 and TRBJ2-1 gives the full variable domain: DTGVSQNPRHKITKRGQNVTFRCDPISEHNRLYWYRQTLGQGPEFLTYFQNEAQLEKSRLLSDRFSAERPKGSFSTLEIQRTEQGDSAMYLCASSLGSGHSYNEQFFGPGTRLTVL.

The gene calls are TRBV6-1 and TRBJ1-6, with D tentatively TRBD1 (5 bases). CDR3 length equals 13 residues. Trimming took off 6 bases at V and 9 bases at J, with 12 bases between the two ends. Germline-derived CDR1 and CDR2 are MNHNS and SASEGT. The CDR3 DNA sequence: TGTGCCAGCAGGAGGGAGAGGGGTTCACCCCTCCACTTT. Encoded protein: CASRRERGSPLHF.

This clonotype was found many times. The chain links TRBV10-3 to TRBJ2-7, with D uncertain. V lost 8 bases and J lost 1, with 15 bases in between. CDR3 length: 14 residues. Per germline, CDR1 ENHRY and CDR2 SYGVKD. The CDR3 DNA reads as TGTGCCATCCAGGACGGTCGGTCGTCCTACGAGCAGTACTTC. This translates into CAIQDGRSSYEQYF.

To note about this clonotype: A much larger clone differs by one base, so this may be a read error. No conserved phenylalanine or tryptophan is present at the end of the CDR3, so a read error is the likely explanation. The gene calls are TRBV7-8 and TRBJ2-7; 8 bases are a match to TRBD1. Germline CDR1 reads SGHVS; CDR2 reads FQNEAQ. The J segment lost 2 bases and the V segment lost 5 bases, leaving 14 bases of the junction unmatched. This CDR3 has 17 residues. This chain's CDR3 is CASSPLRGTGPPYEQYS. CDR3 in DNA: TGTGCCAGCAGCCCCTTACGTGGGACAGGACCTCCCTACGAGCAGTACTCC.

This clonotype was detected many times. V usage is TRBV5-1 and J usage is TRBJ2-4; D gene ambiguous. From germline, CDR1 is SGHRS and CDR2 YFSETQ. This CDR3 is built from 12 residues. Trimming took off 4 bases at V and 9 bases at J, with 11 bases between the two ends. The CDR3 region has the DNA TGCGCCAGCAGCCCCGGGCCGGGCATTCAGTACTTC. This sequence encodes CASSPGPGIQYF.

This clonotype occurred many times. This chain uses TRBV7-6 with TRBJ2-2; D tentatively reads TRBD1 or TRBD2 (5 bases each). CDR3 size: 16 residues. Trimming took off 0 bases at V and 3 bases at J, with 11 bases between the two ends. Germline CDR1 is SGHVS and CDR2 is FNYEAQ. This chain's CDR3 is CASSLAPGPDTGELFF. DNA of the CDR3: TGTGCCAGCAGCTTAGCGCCGGGACCCGACACCGGGGAGCTGTTTTTT.

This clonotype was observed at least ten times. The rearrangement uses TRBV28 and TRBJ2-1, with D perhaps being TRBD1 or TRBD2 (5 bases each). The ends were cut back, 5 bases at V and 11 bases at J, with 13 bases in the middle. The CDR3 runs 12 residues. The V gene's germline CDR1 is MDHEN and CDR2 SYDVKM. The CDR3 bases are TGTGCCAGCAGTCCGGGGACCCTTCAGCAGTTCTTC. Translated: CASSPGTLQQFF.

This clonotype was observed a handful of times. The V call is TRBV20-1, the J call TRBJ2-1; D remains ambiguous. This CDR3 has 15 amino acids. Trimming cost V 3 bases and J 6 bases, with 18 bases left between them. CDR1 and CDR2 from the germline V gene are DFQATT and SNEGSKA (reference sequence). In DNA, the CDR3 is TGCAGTGCTAGGGTATGGGCCCTGCCCCGCAATGAGCAGTTCTTC. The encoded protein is CSARVWALPRNEQFF.

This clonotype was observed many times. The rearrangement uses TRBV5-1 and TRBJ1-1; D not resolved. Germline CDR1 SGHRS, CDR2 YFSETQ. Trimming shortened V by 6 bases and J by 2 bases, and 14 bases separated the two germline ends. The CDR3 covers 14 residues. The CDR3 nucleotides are TGCGCCAGCACCCTGTCCCCGGTTAACACTGAAGCTTTCTTT. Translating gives CASTLSPVNTEAFF.

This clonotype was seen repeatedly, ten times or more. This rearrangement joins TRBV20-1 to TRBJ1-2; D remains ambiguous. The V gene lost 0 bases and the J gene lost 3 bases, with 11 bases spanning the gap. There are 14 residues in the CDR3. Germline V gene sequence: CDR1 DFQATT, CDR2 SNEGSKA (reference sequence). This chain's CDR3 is CSARDAPGHYGYTF. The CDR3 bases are TGCAGTGCTAGAGACGCCCCAGGTCACTATGGCTACACCTTC.

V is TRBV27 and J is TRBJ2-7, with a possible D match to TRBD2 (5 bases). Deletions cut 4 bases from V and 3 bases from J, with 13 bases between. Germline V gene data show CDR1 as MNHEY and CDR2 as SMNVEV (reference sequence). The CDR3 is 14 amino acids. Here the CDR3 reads CASSSASLYYEQYF. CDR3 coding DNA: TGTGCCAGCAGTTCGGCTAGCCTTTACTACGAGCAGTACTTC.

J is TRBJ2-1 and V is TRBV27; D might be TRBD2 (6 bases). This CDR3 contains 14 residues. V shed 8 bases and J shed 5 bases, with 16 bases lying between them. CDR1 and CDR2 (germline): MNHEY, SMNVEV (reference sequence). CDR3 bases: TGTGCCAGCTTCACCATAGCGGCTAACAATGAGCAGTTCTTC. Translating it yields CASFTIAANNEQFF.

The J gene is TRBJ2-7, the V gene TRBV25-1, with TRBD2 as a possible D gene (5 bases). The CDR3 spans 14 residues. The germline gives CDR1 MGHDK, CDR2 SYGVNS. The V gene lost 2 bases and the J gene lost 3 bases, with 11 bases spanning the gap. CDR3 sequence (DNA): TGTGCCAGCAGTGAACGAGAGCGGCACTACGAGCAGTACTTC. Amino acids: CASSERERHYEQYF.

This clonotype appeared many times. In DNA, the CDR3 is TGCAGCGCCTCCCCAAGTGAGACTTTCTTT. Translation: CSASPSETFF. The chain recombines TRBV29-1 with TRBJ1-1; D uncertain. Germline V gene sequence: CDR1 SQVTM, CDR2 ANQGSEA. V lost 7 bases to trimming and J lost 12 bases, with 15 bases between them. CDR3 length: 10 amino acids. Full variable domain (outside the CDR3, taken from reference TRBV29-1 and TRBJ1-1): SAVISQKPSRDICQRGTSLTIQCQVDSQVTMMFWYRQQPGQSLTLIATANQGSEATYESGFVIDKFPISRPNLTFSTLTVSNMSPEDSSIYLCSASPSETFFGQGTRLTVV.

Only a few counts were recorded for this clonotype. The CDR3 loop reads CATRQGAAETQYF. The CDR3 nucleotides read TGTGCCACTCGACAGGGGGCCGCCGAGACCCAGTACTTC. The V and J genes are TRBV24-1 and TRBJ2-5; TRBD1 matches at 10 bases. This CDR3 is built from 13 residues. J lost 5 bases, V lost 10 bases, and 6 bases had no gene match. Germline values: CDR1 KGHDR, CDR2 SFDVKD.

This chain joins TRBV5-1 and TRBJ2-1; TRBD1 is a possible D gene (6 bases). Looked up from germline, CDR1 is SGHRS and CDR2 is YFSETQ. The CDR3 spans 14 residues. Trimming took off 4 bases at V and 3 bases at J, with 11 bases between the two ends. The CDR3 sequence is CASSPWTVYNEQFF. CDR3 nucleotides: TGCGCCAGCAGCCCCTGGACAGTCTACAATGAGCAGTTCTTC.

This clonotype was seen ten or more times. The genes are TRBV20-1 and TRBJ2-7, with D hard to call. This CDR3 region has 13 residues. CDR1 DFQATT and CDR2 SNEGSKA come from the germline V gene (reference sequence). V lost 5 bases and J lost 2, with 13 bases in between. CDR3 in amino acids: CSALLARTYEQYF. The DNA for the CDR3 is TGCAGTGCTTTGTTGGCTAGGACCTACGAGCAGTACTTC.

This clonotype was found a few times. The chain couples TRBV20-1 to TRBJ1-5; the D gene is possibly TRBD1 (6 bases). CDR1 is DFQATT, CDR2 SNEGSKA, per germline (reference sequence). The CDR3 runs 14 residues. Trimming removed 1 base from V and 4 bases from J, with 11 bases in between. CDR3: CSARVPRGNQPQHF. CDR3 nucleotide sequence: TGCAGTGCTAGAGTTCCCAGGGGTAATCAGCCCCAGCATTTT.

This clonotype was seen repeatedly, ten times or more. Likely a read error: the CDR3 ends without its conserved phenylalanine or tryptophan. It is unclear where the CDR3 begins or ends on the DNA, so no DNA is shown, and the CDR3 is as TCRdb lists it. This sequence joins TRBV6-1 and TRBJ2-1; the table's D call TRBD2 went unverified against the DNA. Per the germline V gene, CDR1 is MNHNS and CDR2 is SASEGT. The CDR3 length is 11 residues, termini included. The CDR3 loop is CASSRGAGGSI.

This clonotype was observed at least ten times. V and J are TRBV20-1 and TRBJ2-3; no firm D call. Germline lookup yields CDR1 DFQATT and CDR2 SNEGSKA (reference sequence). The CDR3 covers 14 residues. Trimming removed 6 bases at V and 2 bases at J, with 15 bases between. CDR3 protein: CSAPPYTNTDTQYF. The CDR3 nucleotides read TGCAGTGCCCCACCCTACACTAACACAGATACGCAGTATTTT.

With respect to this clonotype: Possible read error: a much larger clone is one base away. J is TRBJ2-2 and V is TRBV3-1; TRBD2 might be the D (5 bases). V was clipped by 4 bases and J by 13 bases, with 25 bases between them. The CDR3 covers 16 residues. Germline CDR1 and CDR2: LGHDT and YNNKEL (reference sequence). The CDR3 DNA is TGTGCCAGCAGCCCTGGGTGGGGTACCCTCTCAGGAGGGCTGTTTTTT. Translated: CASSPGWGTLSGGLFF.

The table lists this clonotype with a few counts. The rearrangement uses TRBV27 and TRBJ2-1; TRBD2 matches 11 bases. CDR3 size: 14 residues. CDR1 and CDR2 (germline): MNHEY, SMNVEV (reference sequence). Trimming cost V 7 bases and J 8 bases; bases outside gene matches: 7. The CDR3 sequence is CASTQLAGDDEQFF. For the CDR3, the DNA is TGTGCCAGCACCCAACTAGCGGGAGACGATGAGCAGTTCTTC.

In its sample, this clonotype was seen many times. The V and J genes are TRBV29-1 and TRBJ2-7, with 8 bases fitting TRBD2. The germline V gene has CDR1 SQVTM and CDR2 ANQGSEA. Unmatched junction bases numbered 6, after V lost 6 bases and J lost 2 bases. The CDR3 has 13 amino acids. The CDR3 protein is CSVATSATYEQYF. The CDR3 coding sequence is TGCAGCGTAGCGACTAGCGCAACCTACGAGCAGTACTTC.

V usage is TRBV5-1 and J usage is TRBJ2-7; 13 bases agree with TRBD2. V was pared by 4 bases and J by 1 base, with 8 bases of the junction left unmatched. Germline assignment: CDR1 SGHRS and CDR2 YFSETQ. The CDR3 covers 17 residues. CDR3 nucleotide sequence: TGCGCCAGCAGCCAACAGAGGACTAGCGGGAGATCCTACGAGCAGTACTTC. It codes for CASSQQRTSGRSYEQYF.

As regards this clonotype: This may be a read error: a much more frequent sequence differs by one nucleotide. The CDR3 is CSTTAGAEAFF. CDR3 nucleotides: TGCAGTACTACAGCAGGGGCTGAAGCTTTCTTT. The chain joins TRBV20-1 to TRBJ1-1; tentatively, D is TRBD1 (6 bases). CDR1 is DFQATT, CDR2 SNEGSKA, per germline (reference sequence). V lost 8 bases, J lost 6 bases, and 13 bases lay in between. The CDR3 loop spans 11 amino acids.

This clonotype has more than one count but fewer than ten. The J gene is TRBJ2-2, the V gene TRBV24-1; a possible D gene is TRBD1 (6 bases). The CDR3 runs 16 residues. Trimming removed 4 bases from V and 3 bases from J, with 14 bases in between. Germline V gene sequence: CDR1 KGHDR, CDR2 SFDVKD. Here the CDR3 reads CATSDPDSRDTGELFF. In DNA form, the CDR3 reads TGTGCCACCAGTGACCCGGACAGTCGGGACACCGGGGAGCTGTTTTTT.

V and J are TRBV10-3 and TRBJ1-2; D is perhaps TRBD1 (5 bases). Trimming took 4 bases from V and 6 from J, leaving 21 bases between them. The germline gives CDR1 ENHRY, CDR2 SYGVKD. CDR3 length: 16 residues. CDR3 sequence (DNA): TGTGCCATCAGTGTATTAGGGTCCACAACCAGGGATGGCTACACCTTC. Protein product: CAISVLGSTTRDGYTF.

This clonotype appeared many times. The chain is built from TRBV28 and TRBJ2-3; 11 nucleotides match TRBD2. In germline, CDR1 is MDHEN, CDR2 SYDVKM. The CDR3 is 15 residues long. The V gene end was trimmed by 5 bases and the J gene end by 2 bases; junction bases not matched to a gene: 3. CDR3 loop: CASSPLAGDTDTQYF. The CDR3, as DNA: TGTGCCAGCAGTCCACTAGCGGGAGACACAGATACGCAGTATTTT.